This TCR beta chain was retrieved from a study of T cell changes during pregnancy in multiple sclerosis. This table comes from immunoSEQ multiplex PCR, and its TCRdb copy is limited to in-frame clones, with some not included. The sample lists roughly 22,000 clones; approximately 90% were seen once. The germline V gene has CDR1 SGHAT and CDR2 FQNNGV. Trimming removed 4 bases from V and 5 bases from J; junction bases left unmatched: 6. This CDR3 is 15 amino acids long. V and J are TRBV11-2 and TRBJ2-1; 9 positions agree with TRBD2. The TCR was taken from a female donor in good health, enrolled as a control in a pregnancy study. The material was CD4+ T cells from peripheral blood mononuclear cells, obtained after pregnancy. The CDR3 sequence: CASSSLAGRHNEQFF. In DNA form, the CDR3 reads TGTGCCAGCAGCTCGCTAGCGGGGAGGCACAATGAGCAGTTCTTC.